The following is a T cell receptor beta chain sequence with its context. In the source study's methods: Amplified reference gene primers provided the basis for estimating nucleated cell counts. The protocol was immunoSEQ multiplex PCR, while the TCRdb copy is restricted to in-frame clones and leaves out a portion. V, J and clone size are taken as reported in that table, and D and trimming were inferred from the DNA itself. The sample consists of 17,000 or so clones, 91% of them appearing once. This sample was taken from a study of blood T cell repertoires in COVID-19. Turning to the study itself: Acute-phase and convalescent COVID-19 samples originated in the United States, Italy and Spain. In each case, the material was cDNA or gDNA derived from T cells, B-cell-depleted T cells, or PBMCs.

Germline CDR1 reads SQVTM; CDR2 reads ANQGSEA. The CDR3 totals 14 residues. With V trimmed by 6 bases and J by 5 bases, 7 bases remained unmatched. What was sequenced was peripheral blood. The rearrangement links TRBV29-1 to TRBJ2-2, with 9 positions matching TRBD2. This receptor was identified in a human donor in a cohort sampled during active COVID-19. In DNA form, the CDR3 reads TGCAGCGTATTAGCGGGAGTTTGGACCGGGGAGCTGTTTTTT. This gives the protein CSVLAGVWTGELFF.